One and the same sample provided the 4 T cell receptor beta chains below, sequenced in a study of cytomegalovirus exposure and HLA in healthy donors. The PCR ran on 60 Vbeta and 13 Jbeta primers. Assay: immunoSEQ multiplex PCR; the TCRdb copy retains only in-frame clones and omits some. The profile shows about 130,000 clones, around four fifths of them singletons. Sequencing was carried out using PBMCs. The receptors were sampled from a man aged 18-30 years in good health and CMV-seropositive.

The V gene is TRBV7-9, the J gene TRBJ1-1, with D possibly matching TRBD1 (6 bases). CDR1 SEHNR and CDR2 FQNEAQ come from the germline V gene (reference sequence). V lost 5 bases and J 0 bases, leaving 13 bases between the germline ends. CDR3 length: 15 residues. CDR3 amino acids: CASSPEQGMNTEAFF. The DNA for the CDR3 is TGTGCCAGCAGCCCGGAACAGGGCATGAACACTGAAGCTTTCTTT.

This chain uses TRBV4-1 with TRBJ2-1; TRBD1 aligns across 7 bases. V gave up 2 bases and J gave up 12 bases; unmatched junction bases: 7. The germline gives CDR1 MGHRA, CDR2 YSYEKL. The CDR3 covers 13 residues. The CDR3 sequence is CASSQFAAGGQFF. The CDR3 bases are TGCGCCAGCAGCCAATTCGCGGCAGGGGGGCAGTTCTTC.

This clone was recorded once. The chain combines TRBV6-1 with TRBJ2-3, with 8 bases matching TRBD2. The germline V gene encodes CDR1 MNHNS and CDR2 SASEGT. V dropped 7 bases and J dropped 4; count of bases not matched to a gene: 7. This CDR3 has 14 amino acids. The CDR3 coding sequence is TGTGCCAGCATGGAGCGGGGGCAGGCAGATACGCAGTATTTT. Its translation: CASMERGQADTQYF.

This clone showed up just once. This chain connects TRBV5-1 to TRBJ2-7; 8 positions match TRBD1. CDR1 is SGHRS, CDR2 YFSETQ, per germline. V trimming: 0 bases; J trimming: 5 bases; junction bases outside the gene matches: 7. This CDR3 contains 15 residues. This CDR3 reads CASSLAQGARDEQYF. The CDR3 nucleotides read TGCGCCAGCAGCTTGGCCCAGGGGGCCAGAGACGAGCAGTACTTC.